Listed below are T cell receptor beta chains from one sample, sequenced in a study of cytomegalovirus exposure and HLA in healthy donors. The data were produced by immunoSEQ multiplex PCR, yet TCRdb's version contains in-frame clones alone and is incomplete. In the table there are 130,000 to 150,000 clones, over 60% of which are singletons. Sequencing input: PBMCs. The receptors were sampled from a woman in her thirties or forties in good health and CMV-seronegative. Both conserved end residues are part of each CDR3. A D gene is named only where the DNA matches it firmly.

V gene | D gene | CDR3 protein
TRBV30 | TRBD1 | CAWRGQGSNTEAFF
TRBV5-1 | NA | CASSSDITNTEAFF
TRBV5-6 | NA | CASSQGHNYEKLFF
TRBV28 | TRBD1 | CASSHRGSYEQYF
TRBV7-2 | NA | CASSPGGNTEAFF
TRBV2 | TRBD1 | CASRGTGIAEAFF
TRBV30 | NA | CAWSDRTYNQPQHF
TRBV7-2 | NA | CASSLEGWEQYF
TRBV7-9 | NA | CASSLAGQGRSVTGELFF
TRBV6-5 | TRBD1 | CASSLQGAHQPQHF
TRBV5-1 | TRBD2 | CASSFGTSGSSYEQYF
TRBV4-1 | NA | CASSPTSTYNEKLFF
TRBV5-5 | NA | CASSLAGGPRAFF
TRBV5-1 | TRBD1 | CASSQRTGGTGANVLTF
TRBV7-9 | NA | CSSSSGVRVITF
TRBV2 | TRBD2 | CAIPGLAGGFGGDTQYF
TRBV5-4 | NA | CASSLASLQDGYTF
TRBV19 | NA | CASSMGLGAGYTF
TRBV5-1 | NA | CASSLALDPGSGETQYF
TRBV4-1 | TRBD1 | CASSQWDSYIYEQYF
TRBV6-1 | NA | CASSEQGQGRNSPLHF
TRBV18 | NA | CASSPRSGYTQPQHF
TRBV9 | TRBD1 | CASSGEGGTRSGNTIYF
TRBV7-6 | NA | CASSSRPFFQGGHTEAFF
TRBV2 | TRBD1 | CASSGDRKNSPLHF
TRBV4-1 | TRBD1 | CASSQEATGYEEKLFF
TRBV5-4 | NA | CASSLGDGQPQHF
TRBV27 | TRBD1 | CASSPRTGGLGYTF
TRBV10-2 | NA | CASSESTLTGNYGYTF
TRBV13 | NA | CASSPWSRFAGALKDTQYF
TRBV4-1 | NA | CASSNPQDGLRETQYF
TRBV5-1 | NA | CASSVIPGKRNTEAFF
TRBV18 | NA | CASSPPSRGTGELFF
TRBV30 | TRBD1 | CAWSQQGYEQYF
TRBV12-5 | TRBD1 | CASGPDRGRGDEQFF
TRBV6-5 | NA | CASSYAGGSNYGYTF
TRBV7-9 | TRBD1 | CASSLGQGSNQPQHF
TRBV6-5 | NA | CASSFLGGGTYNEQFF
TRBV11-2 | NA | CASSFSIEDRSLGTFF
TRBV5-4 | TRBD1 | CASSRDSRYGYTF
TRBV5-1 | TRBD1 | CASSWGTGSRNTEAFF
TRBV7-9 | TRBD1 | CASSRGGQINQPQHF
TRBV12-5 | TRBD1 | CASGFWTGAQGRNTEAFF
TRBV11-3 | TRBD1 | CASSRGDRTDGTDTQYF
TRBV19 | TRBD1 | CASRSGTGMYEQYF
TRBV5-4 | NA | CASSLTGFGGGYTF
TRBV2 | NA | CASCLAMNTEAFF
TRBV19 | TRBD1 | CASRGTGSSYNEQFF
TRBV6-4 | TRBD2 | CASSETQLAADTQYF
TRBV27 | NA | CATAPLGQPPVQYF
TRBV2 | NA | CASSEGGYSQPQHF
TRBV7-9 | NA | CSSSPFGRGQPQHF
TRBV5-1 | TRBD1 | CASSDRGQGGYTF
TRBV4-2 | NA | CASSQDWLSNQPQHF